Sequencing of this T cell receptor (beta chain) was carried out in a study of blood T cells in healthy people across ages. With a J-beta primer mix and a sample-barcoded 5' primer, a second PCR ran about 7 to 12 cycles. TCRdb re-derived calls from the 5' RACE reads in MiXCR, one entry per CDR3 protein. The repertoire holds 800,000 or so distinct CDR3 sequences, with around half as singletons. Findings of the study overall: Both naive CD4+ cell counts and diversity were greater in long-lived donors than in aged donors.

J gave up 1 base and V 2 bases, and 10 bases lay outside the gene matches. Per the germline V gene, CDR1 is MNHEY and CDR2 is SVGEGT. CDR3 size: 18 residues. Donors ranged from about 6 to 95 years old and were healthy Caucasians in Russia. As regards this clonotype: Its target is unknown.

Sequenced sample: blood. The source is an elderly man in good health. This rearrangement joins TRBV6-2 or TRBV6-3 to TRBJ2-3, with 9 bases matching TRBD2. The CDR3 is CASSYAIAGALGTDTQYF. The CDR3 DNA follows: TGTGCCAGCAGTTACGCGATAGCGGGGGCCCTCGGCACAGATACGCAGTATTTT.